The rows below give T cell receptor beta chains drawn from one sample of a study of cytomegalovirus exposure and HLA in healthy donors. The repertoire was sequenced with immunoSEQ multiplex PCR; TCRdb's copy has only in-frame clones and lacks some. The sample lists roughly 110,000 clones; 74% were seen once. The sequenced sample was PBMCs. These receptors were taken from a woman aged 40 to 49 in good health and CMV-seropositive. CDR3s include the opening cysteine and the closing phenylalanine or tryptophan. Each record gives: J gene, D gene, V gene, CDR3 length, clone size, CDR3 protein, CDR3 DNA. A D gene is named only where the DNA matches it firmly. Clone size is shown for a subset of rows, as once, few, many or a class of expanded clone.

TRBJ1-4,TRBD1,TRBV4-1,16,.,CASSPNPGTVLEKLFF,TGCGCCAGCAGCCCAAACCCCGGGACAGTCCTTGAAAAACTGTTTTTT
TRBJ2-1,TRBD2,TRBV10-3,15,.,CAISESRGSYNEQFF,TGTGCCATCAGTGAGTCGCGGGGGAGCTACAATGAGCAGTTCTTC
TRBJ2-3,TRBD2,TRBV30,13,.,CAWKRGVTDTQYF,TGTGCCTGGAAGCGGGGGGTCACAGATACGCAGTATTTT
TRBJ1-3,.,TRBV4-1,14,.,CASSQDPVGNTIYF,TGCGCCAGCAGCCAAGATCCTGTTGGAAACACCATATATTTT
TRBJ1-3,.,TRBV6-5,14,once,CASRQVLSGNTIYF,TGTGCCAGCAGACAGGTACTCTCTGGAAACACCATATATTTT
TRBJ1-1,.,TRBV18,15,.,CASSPLGGLYTEAFF,TGTGCCAGCTCCCCGCTTGGGGGCCTCTACACTGAAGCTTTCTTT
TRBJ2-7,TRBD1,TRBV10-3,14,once,CAISPQGEVYEQYF,TGTGCCATCAGCCCACAGGGGGAGGTTTACGAGCAGTACTTC
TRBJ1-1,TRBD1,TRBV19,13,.,CASRGQGSTEAFF,TGTGCCAGTAGAGGACAGGGGTCCACTGAAGCTTTCTTT
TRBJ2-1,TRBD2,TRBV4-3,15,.,CASSRTSGDYNEQFF,TGCGCCAGCAGCCGTACTAGCGGAGATTACAATGAGCAGTTCTTC
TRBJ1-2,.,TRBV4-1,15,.,CASSQDYRTDYGYTF,TGCGCCAGCAGCCAAGATTACAGAACCGACTATGGCTACACCTTC
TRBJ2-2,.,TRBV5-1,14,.,CASSLISNTGELFF,TGCGCCAGCAGCTTAATATCGAACACCGGGGAGCTGTTTTTT
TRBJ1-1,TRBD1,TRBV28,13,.,CASRGQGRTEAFF,TGTGCCAGCAGGGGACAGGGGCGGACTGAAGCTTTCTTT
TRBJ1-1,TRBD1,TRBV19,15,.,CASSTRVGQGLEAFF,TGTGCCAGTAGTACCAGGGTGGGACAGGGCCTTGAAGCTTTCTTT
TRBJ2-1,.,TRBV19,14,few,CASSKTSLYNEQFF,TGTGCCAGTAGTAAAACTAGCCTTTACAATGAGCAGTTCTTC
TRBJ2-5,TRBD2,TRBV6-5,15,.,CASRKTSGGKKTQYF,TGTGCCAGCAGGAAAACTAGCGGGGGGAAGAAGACCCAGTACTTC
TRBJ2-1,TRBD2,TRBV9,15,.,CASSPFEGTSNEQFF,TGTGCCAGCAGCCCTTTTGAGGGGACTAGCAATGAGCAGTTCTTC
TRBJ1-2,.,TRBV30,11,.,CAWTGNYGYTF,TGTGCCTGGACAGGGAACTATGGCTACACCTTC
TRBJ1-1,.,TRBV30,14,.,CAWSWGGGRTEAFF,TGTGCCTGGAGTTGGGGCGGGGGTCGGACTGAAGCTTTCTTT
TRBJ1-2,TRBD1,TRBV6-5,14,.,CASRRVGTGGGYTF,TGTGCCAGCAGACGCGTTGGGACAGGGGGTGGCTACACCTTC
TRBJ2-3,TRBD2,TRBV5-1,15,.,CASSSVLASTDTQYF,TGCGCCAGCAGCTCCGTACTAGCGAGCACAGATACGCAGTATTTT
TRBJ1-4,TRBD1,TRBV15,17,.,CATSGRLEGAVNEKLFF,TGTGCCACCAGCGGACGATTGGAGGGGGCTGTTAATGAAAAACTGTTTTTT
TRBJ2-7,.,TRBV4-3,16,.,CASSQEGGTASYEQYF,TGCGCCAGCAGCCAAGAAGGCGGGACGGCCTCCTACGAGCAGTACTTC
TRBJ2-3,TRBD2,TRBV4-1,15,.,CASSHGAGGADTQYF,TGCGCCAGCAGCCATGGAGCGGGGGGAGCAGATACGCAGTATTTT